This T cell receptor (beta chain) was sequenced for a study of T cells in localized non-small cell lung cancer. Study-level results: Turning up in adjacent lung were a median approximately 60 of the top 100 tumor clones. Uninvolved adjacent lung had more T cell clonality than any other tissue, topping tumor.

There are a few counts of this clone. Its antigen is not known. Sequencing was performed with immunoSEQ multiplex PCR; in TCRdb, only in-frame clones are kept and a portion is missing. The data show some 14,000 clones, 28% seen once. Germline CDR1 is SGHNT and CDR2 is YENEEA. Trimming cost V 5 bases and J 0 bases, with 19 bases left between them. The CDR3 loop spans 17 amino acids. This receptor was identified in an older female donor with stage I lung adenocarcinoma. The specimen was lung tumor tissue, collected before any cancer treatment. The chain has TRBV11-3 and TRBJ1-2, with unresolved D. CDR3 residues: CASSQQTPGAANYGYTF. CDR3 coding DNA: TGTGCCAGCAGCCAACAAACCCCAGGCGCCGCTAACTATGGCTACACCTTC.